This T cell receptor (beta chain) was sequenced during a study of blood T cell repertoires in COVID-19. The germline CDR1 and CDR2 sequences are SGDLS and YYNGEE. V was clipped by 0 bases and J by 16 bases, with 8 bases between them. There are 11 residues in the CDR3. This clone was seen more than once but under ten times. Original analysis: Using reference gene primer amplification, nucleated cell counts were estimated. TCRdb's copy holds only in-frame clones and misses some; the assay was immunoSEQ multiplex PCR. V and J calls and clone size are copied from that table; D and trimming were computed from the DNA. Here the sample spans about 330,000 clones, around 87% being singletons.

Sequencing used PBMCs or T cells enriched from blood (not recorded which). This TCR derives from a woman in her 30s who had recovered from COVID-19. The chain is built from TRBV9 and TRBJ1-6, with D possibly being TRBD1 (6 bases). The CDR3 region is CASSVGTELHF. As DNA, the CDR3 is TGTGCCAGCAGCGTAGGGACAGAACTCCACTTT.